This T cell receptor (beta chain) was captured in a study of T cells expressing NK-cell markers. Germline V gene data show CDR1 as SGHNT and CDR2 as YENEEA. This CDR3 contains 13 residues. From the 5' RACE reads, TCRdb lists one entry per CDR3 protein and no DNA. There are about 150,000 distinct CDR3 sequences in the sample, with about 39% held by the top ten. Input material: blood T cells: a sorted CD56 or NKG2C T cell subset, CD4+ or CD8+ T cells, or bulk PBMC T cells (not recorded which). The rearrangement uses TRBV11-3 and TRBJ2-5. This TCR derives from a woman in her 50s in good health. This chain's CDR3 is CASSPRAQETQYF.